This T cell receptor beta chain appears in the sequencing data of a study of glioma-infiltrating T cells after dendritic cell vaccination. Turning to the study itself: Dendritic cells derived from monocytes and pulsed with autologous tumor lysate formed the vaccine. Dendritic cell vaccine was injected intradermally three times, biweekly.

Time point in this sample: after dendritic cell vaccination, including at tumor progression/relapse. Study outcomes and limitations: No direct clonality-survival link was found; a diverse polyclonal response may matter.

Using immunoSEQ multiplex PCR, the repertoire was profiled, and TCRdb retains in-frame clones only, with some absent. The sample lists 50,000 to 75,000 clones, more than 70% occurring once. Notes on this clone: Its antigen is not known.

From germline, CDR1 is MNHEY and CDR2 SVGAGI. V lost 5 bases and J lost 4; bases outside the gene matches: 3. CDR3 length equals 13 residues. The chain recombines TRBV6-5 with TRBJ1-2; TRBD1 matches at 8 bases. Specimen: blood, collected after dendritic cell vaccination. The TCR comes from a human donor with glioblastoma. The CDR3 coding sequence is TGTGCCAGCAGTGAGGACAGGGTCTATGGCTACACCTTC. It yields the protein CASSEDRVYGYTF.